Below, 22 T cell receptor beta chains from the same sample are listed, as sequenced in a study of CD8+CD57+ T cells in acquired aplastic anemia. Patients chosen for sequencing had CD8+CD57+ cells that had expanded, as shown by flow cytometry. Genomic DNA constituted the template upon which TCR beta VDJ and CDR3 profiling was performed. From the reads, TCRdb called clonotypes with MiXCR, one entry per CDR3 protein. The sample has hundreds of thousands of distinct CDR3 sequences, about a third seen once; the top ten hold 0.75% to 0.95%. The material sequenced was sorted CD4+, CD8+, or CD8+CD57+ T cells (not recorded which) from PBMCs. Receptor source: a human donor with aplastic anemia.

This clonotype was observed a handful of times. The V call is TRBV7-2, the J call TRBJ2-6, with D unclear. V lost 4 bases and J 0 bases, leaving 4 bases between the germline ends. CDR1 SGHTA and CDR2 FQGNSA come from the germline V gene. The CDR3 is made up of 14 amino acids. The CDR3 is CASSSHSGANVLTF. CDR3 coding DNA: TGTGCCAGCAGCTCACACTCTGGGGCCAACGTCCTGACTTTC. Combining the CDR3 with reference TRBV7-2 and TRBJ2-6 gives the whole variable domain GAGVSQSPSNKVTEKGKDVELRCDPISGHTALYWYRQSLGQGLEFLIYFQGNSAPDKSGLPSDRFSAERTGGSVSTLTIQRTQQEDSAVYLCASSSHSGANVLTFGAGSRLTVL.

This clonotype was recorded many times. Here the CDR3 reads CASSRRLESPLHF. The CDR3 bases are TGTGCCAGCAGCCGACGACTAGAGTCACCCCTCCACTTT. The chain links TRBV14 to TRBJ1-6; the D is unclear. The CDR3 runs 13 residues. Germline V gene lookup returns CDR1 SGHDN and CDR2 FVKESK. V lost 4 bases, J lost 10 bases, and 11 bases lay in between.

This clonotype showed up many times. The V call is TRBV15, the J call TRBJ2-3, with TRBD1 matching 7 bases. With V trimmed by 3 bases and J by 2 bases, 8 bases remained unmatched. Germline-derived CDR1 and CDR2 are LNHNV and YYDKDF (reference sequence). This CDR3 spans 16 amino acids. CDR3 DNA: TGTGCCACCAGCAGCACAGGGGACGGAATCACAGATACGCAGTATTTT. Protein product: CATSSTGDGITDTQYF.

To note about this clonotype: This may be a read error: a much more frequent sequence differs by one nucleotide. This rearrangement joins TRBV20-1 to TRBJ1-1; D is ambiguous. This CDR3 region has 12 residues. The germline V gene has CDR1 DFQATT and CDR2 SNEGSKA (reference sequence). CDR3 sequence: CSARMANTGAFF. CDR3 DNA: TGCAGTGCTAGAATGGCGAACACTGGAGCTTTCTTT.

This chain joins TRBV5-1 and TRBJ2-1; 8 nucleotides align to TRBD1. This CDR3 has 15 residues. Germline CDR1 and CDR2: SGHRS and YFSETQ. J was trimmed by 5 bases and V by 4 bases; bases with no gene match: 8. The CDR3 here is CASSGTGGRNNEQFF. CDR3 in DNA: TGCGCCAGCAGCGGAACAGGGGGAAGAAACAATGAGCAGTTCTTC.

This clonotype was seen at least ten times. This rearrangement joins TRBV2 to TRBJ1-3; TRBD1 agrees at 9 bases. Germline V lookup: CDR1 SNHLY, CDR2 FYNNEI. The length of the CDR3 is 15 residues. The junction had 4 bases not matched to a gene; V was cut back by 3 bases and J by 4 bases. The CDR3 DNA reads as TGTGCCAGCAGTGATCGGACAGGGGTCGGAAACACCATATATTTT. Protein product: CASSDRTGVGNTIYF.

The chain employs TRBV29-1 and TRBJ2-7; maybe TRBD1 (5 bases). CDR3 length: 13 residues. Germline CDR1 reads SQVTM; CDR2 reads ANQGSEA. Trimming pared 5 bases from V and 2 bases from J, leaving 13 bases between. CDR3 in DNA: TGCAGCGTTCAGGGCCTGGGGACCTACGAGCAGTACTTC. This encodes CSVQGLGTYEQYF.

The table lists this clonotype with many counts. This rearrangement joins TRBV10-3 to TRBJ1-2; TRBD1 is a possible D gene (6 bases). CDR1 is ENHRY and CDR2 is SYGVKD in the germline V gene. The CDR3 has 16 residues. V shed 5 bases and J shed 3 bases, with 19 bases lying between them. CDR3 nucleotide sequence: TGTGCCATCAGTTCAGGACAGAGACTGGGTGACTATGGCTACACCTTC. Amino acids: CAISSGQRLGDYGYTF.

Comments on this clonotype: This may arise from a read error, as a much more abundant clone is one base away. J is TRBJ1-1 and V is TRBV7-3, with D tentatively TRBD1 (5 bases). The germline gives CDR1 SGHTA, CDR2 FQGTGA. CDR3 length: 11 amino acids. CDR3 in amino acids: CAGSFTGKAFF. In nucleotides, the CDR3 is TGTGCCGGCAGCTTTACAGGAAAAGCTTTCTTT.

The V gene is TRBV30, the J gene TRBJ1-3; D may be TRBD1 (5 bases). CDR1 and CDR2 from the germline V gene are GTSNPN and SVGIG (reference sequence). Deletions cut 0 bases from V and 3 bases from J, with 12 bases between. There are 15 residues in the CDR3. CDR3 residues: CAWSVRGGLGNTIYF. The CDR3 nucleotides read TGTGCCTGGAGTGTCCGGGGGGGTCTTGGAAACACCATATATTTT.

This clonotype was counted a few times. The chain recombines TRBV20-1 with TRBJ1-5; 10 bases are shared with TRBD1. The CDR3 totals 15 residues. V trimming: 3 bases; J trimming: 4 bases; junction bases outside the gene matches: 6. CDR1 and CDR2 (germline): DFQATT, SNEGSKA (reference sequence). CDR3 sequence (DNA): TGCAGTGCTAGGGAGGGACAGGGGAAAAATCAGCCCCAGCATTTT. Protein product: CSAREGQGKNQPQHF.

As DNA, the CDR3 is TGTGCCAGCAGTAGACAGGGGCCTCTGTCGTCGGAGCAGTACTTC. It encodes CASSRQGPLSSEQYF. V usage is TRBV11-3 and J usage is TRBJ2-7, with TRBD1 matching 8 bases. In germline, CDR1 is SGHNT, CDR2 YENEEA. This CDR3 is 15 amino acids long. Losses at the gene ends were 6 bases for V and 7 bases for J; bases not matched to a gene: 14. Full variable domain (missing parts from reference TRBV11-3 and TRBJ2-7): EAGVVQSPRYKIIEKKQPVAFWCNPISGHNTLYWYLQNLGQGPELLIRYENEEAVDDSQLPKDRFSAERLKGVDSTLKIQPAELGDSAVYLCASSRQGPLSSEQYFGPGTRLTVT.

This clonotype has more than one count but fewer than ten. This sequence joins TRBV12-3 or TRBV12-4 and TRBJ1-5; D not resolved. Between the trimmed V and J ends, which lost 3 bases and 0 bases, there was a span of 9 bases. CDR3 size: 15 residues. CDR3 loop: CASSFWQASNQPQHF. The CDR3 DNA reads TGTGCCAGCAGTTTTTGGCAGGCTAGCAATCAGCCCCAGCATTTT.

This clonotype was counted only a few times. The chain recombines TRBV2 with TRBJ2-3; 7 nucleotides match TRBD2. The J segment lost 0 bases and the V segment lost 5 bases, leaving 8 bases of the junction unmatched. Germline CDR1 is SNHLY and CDR2 is FYNNEI. The CDR3 runs 16 residues. The CDR3 is CASSTFGLGSTDTQYF. The CDR3 bases are TGTGCCAGCAGTACTTTCGGACTAGGGAGCACAGATACGCAGTATTTT.

The chain is built from TRBV3-1 and TRBJ2-3; the match to TRBD2 covers 12 bases. J was trimmed by 5 bases and V by 1 base; bases with no gene match: 7. Germline-derived CDR1 and CDR2 are LGHDT and YNNKEL (reference sequence). The CDR3 totals 17 residues. The CDR3 protein is CASSQASSGGARDTQYF. In DNA form, the CDR3 reads TGTGCCAGCAGCCAAGCCTCTAGCGGGGGGGCGAGAGATACGCAGTATTTT.

The rearrangement uses TRBV3-1 and TRBJ1-2; 7 nucleotides align to TRBD1. The CDR3 is 13 amino acids. Trimming at V came to 0 bases and at J to 7 bases, leaving 2 bases not matched to a gene. Germline CDR1 LGHDT, CDR2 YNNKEL (reference sequence). CDR3 residues: CASSQDQGVGYTF. The CDR3 region has the DNA TGTGCCAGCAGCCAAGATCAGGGGGTTGGCTACACCTTC.

This clonotype occurred a few times. The gene calls are TRBV7-9 and TRBJ1-2, with TRBD1 matching 9 bases. The junction had 5 bases not matched to a gene; V was cut back by 10 bases and J by 8 bases. The CDR3 length is 11 residues. Germline lookup yields CDR1 SEHNR and CDR2 FQNEAQ (reference sequence). CDR3 sequence reads: CATGTGNGYTF. The DNA of the CDR3 is TGTGCCACGGGGACAGGGAACGGCTACACCTTC.

The chain joins TRBV27 to TRBJ1-4; D remains unclear. With 5 bases removed from V and 2 bases from J, the gap between germline ends came to 15 bases. CDR1 MNHEY and CDR2 SMNVEV come from the germline V gene (reference sequence). The CDR3 runs 16 residues. The CDR3 nucleotides are TGTGCCAGCAGTCCCTCCGGACGAGCGACTAATGAAAAACTGTTTTTT. Protein: CASSPSGRATNEKLFF. Together with reference TRBV27 and TRBJ1-4, the CDR3 gives the full variable domain: EAQVTQNPRYLITVTGKKLTVTCSQNMNHEYMSWYRQDPGLGLRQIYYSMNVEVTDKGDVPEGYKVSRKEKRNFPLILESPSPNQTSLYFCASSPSGRATNEKLFFGSGTQLSVL.

This clonotype was observed a few times. V usage is TRBV12-3 or TRBV12-4 and J usage is TRBJ2-7; D call uncertain. There are 15 residues in the CDR3. Trimming removed 4 bases from V and 5 bases from J, with 18 bases in between. DNA for the CDR3: TGTGCCAGCAGTTATGATGGACGGACCCACCACGAGCAGTACTTC. Its translation is CASSYDGRTHHEQYF.

Of note for this clonotype: A read error may be the cause here, since a much bigger clone is one base away. This sequence joins TRBV11-1 and TRBJ1-2, with 8 bases matching TRBD1. The CDR3 loop spans 17 amino acids. CDR1 is SGHAT, CDR2 FQDESV, per germline (reference sequence). Unmatched junction bases numbered 18, after V lost 5 bases and J lost 7 bases. CDR3 bases: TGTGCCAGCAGCCCAGAACGCAGGGGGCCTAGTCTGGTTGGCTACACCTTC. Its translation is CASSPERRGPSLVGYTF.

Details on this clonotype: This CDR3 is missing its conserved last phenylalanine or tryptophan, likely due to a read error. The chain carries TRBV25-1 and TRBJ2-5; 9 nucleotides line up with TRBD2. The CDR3 is 14 residues long. Trimming removed 6 bases from V and 5 bases from J; junction bases left unmatched: 7. In germline, CDR1 is MGHDK, CDR2 SYGVNS. The CDR3 DNA reads TGTGCCAGCAGCGAAGCGGGGGGCCGTGAGACCCAGTACCTC. Its translation is CASSEAGGRETQYL.

The CDR3 protein is CASSPRGDSYNEQFF. The CDR3 DNA follows: TGTGCCAGCAGCCCGCGGGGGGACTCATACAATGAGCAGTTCTTC. The chain has TRBV11-1 and TRBJ2-1; 8 nucleotides agree with TRBD2. The germline V gene has CDR1 SGHAT and CDR2 FQDESV (reference sequence). The ends lost 5 bases at V and 4 bases at J; junction bases unmatched: 7. The CDR3 is 15 residues long. Full variable domain (outside the CDR3, taken from reference TRBV11-1 and TRBJ2-1): EAEVAQSPRYKITEKSQAVAFWCDPISGHATLYWYRQILGQGPELLVQFQDESVVDDSQLPKDRFSAERLKGVDSTLKIQPAELGDSAMYLCASSPRGDSYNEQFFGPGTRLTVL.